The 27 T cell receptor beta chains in this list originate from one sample, sequenced in a study of vaccination and CD4 T cells after COVID-19. Stated time point: late sampling 161 to 241 days after vaccination in three convalescent patients. Each CDR3 protein is one row after TCRdb ran MiXCR on the PCR reads. The sample holds roughly 30,000 distinct CDR3 sequences, about 54% seen once. The sequencing here drew on CD4+ T cells from blood, taken about 7 months after SARS-CoV-2 vaccination. These TCRs come from a human donor who had recovered from COVID-19.

The gene calls are TRBV24-1 and TRBJ2-1; 9 nucleotides align to TRBD1. J gave up 9 bases and V 6 bases, and 8 bases lay outside the gene matches. Germline V lookup: CDR1 KGHDR, CDR2 SFDVKD. CDR3 length: 14 residues. The CDR3: CATSPGGTGPEQFF. The CDR3 coding sequence is TGTGCCACCAGTCCCGGGGGGACAGGGCCTGAGCAGTTCTTC.

V and J are TRBV15 and TRBJ2-2, with D maybe TRBD2 (5 bases). Germline-derived CDR1 and CDR2 are LNHNV and YYDKDF (reference sequence). Trimming cost V 1 base and J 4 bases, with 13 bases left between them. This CDR3 has 16 residues. Here the CDR3 DNA reads TGTGCCACCAGCAGAGGAACGGGAAGCCTCACCGGGGAGCTGTTTTTT. Amino acid sequence: CATSRGTGSLTGELFF.

This clonotype was picked up a small number of times. The V gene is TRBV6-1, the J gene TRBJ2-7, with D perhaps assigned TRBD1 or TRBD2 (6 bases each). CDR3 length: 17 residues. Trimming removed 6 bases from V and 3 bases from J, with 24 bases in between. Germline V lookup: CDR1 MNHNS, CDR2 SASEGT. CDR3 amino acids: CASRGGSPGGNFYEQYF. The CDR3 nucleotides are TGTGCCAGCAGAGGGGGGAGCCCTGGCGGAAACTTCTACGAGCAGTACTTC.

The chain links TRBV6-1 to TRBJ2-5, with TRBD1 matching 8 bases. V dropped 4 bases and J dropped 3; count of bases not matched to a gene: 4. From germline, CDR1 is MNHNS and CDR2 SASEGT. The CDR3 covers 14 residues. CDR3 nucleotides: TGTGCCAGCAGTGTGGACAGGGTGAAAGAGACCCAGTACTTC. Its translation: CASSVDRVKETQYF.

V and J are TRBV7-9 and TRBJ2-7; 7 bases line up with TRBD2. The J segment lost 5 bases and the V segment lost 3 bases, leaving 4 bases of the junction unmatched. Germline assignment: CDR1 SEHNR and CDR2 FQNEAQ (reference sequence). The CDR3 spans 13 residues. CDR3 residues: CASSLGAGHEQYF. In DNA form, the CDR3 reads TGTGCCAGCAGCTTGGGAGCGGGACACGAGCAGTACTTC.

This sequence joins TRBV20-1 and TRBJ2-2, with D possibly being TRBD1 (5 bases). The germline V gene has CDR1 DFQATT and CDR2 SNEGSKA (reference sequence). This CDR3 region has 13 residues. With 3 bases removed from V and 2 bases from J, the gap between germline ends came to 7 bases. This chain's CDR3 is CSASQGNTGELFF. CDR3 DNA sequence: TGCAGTGCTAGCCAGGGAAACACCGGGGAGCTGTTTTTT.

V usage is TRBV6-4 and J usage is TRBJ2-7; D is possibly TRBD2 (6 bases). Germline assignment: CDR1 MRHNA and CDR2 SNTAGT. The CDR3 sequence is 17 residues long. V was shortened by 0 bases and J by 0 bases, with 15 bases between the two germline ends. CDR3 DNA: TGTGCCAGCAGTGACTCGTTCCGGGACTGCCTCTCCTACGAGCAGTACTTC. Translation: CASSDSFRDCLSYEQYF.

The chain uses TRBV20-1 and TRBJ2-7; 8 bases are shared with TRBD2. Per the germline V gene, CDR1 is DFQATT and CDR2 is SNEGSKA (reference sequence). The CDR3 covers 14 residues. V shed 3 bases and J 0 bases; nucleotides not matched to a gene: 4. The CDR3 reads CSASERESSYEQYF. CDR3 coding DNA: TGCAGTGCTAGCGAGCGGGAGAGCTCCTACGAGCAGTACTTC.

This clonotype was seen more than once but under ten times. The J gene is TRBJ2-2, the V gene TRBV7-8, with 8 bases aligning to TRBD2. CDR3 size: 16 residues. Trimming took 2 bases from V and 5 from J; bases not matched to a gene: 7. The germline CDR1 and CDR2 sequences are SGHVS and FQNEAQ. CDR3 nucleotide sequence: TGTGCCAGCAGCTTAATCAGCGGGAGCCTTACCGGGGAGCTGTTTTTT. Amino acid sequence: CASSLISGSLTGELFF.

This chain links TRBV5-6 with TRBJ2-7; 9 positions match TRBD1. Germline-derived CDR1 and CDR2 are SGHDT and YYEEEE. J gave up 1 base and V 8 bases, and 4 bases lay outside the gene matches. This CDR3 is built from 13 residues. CDR3 loop: CASFDRGSYEQYF. The DNA for the CDR3 is TGTGCCAGTTTCGACAGGGGGTCCTACGAGCAGTACTTC.

As for this clonotype: One base away lies a much larger clone, so this may be a sequencing read error. The chain uses TRBV10-3 and TRBJ2-3, with D unresolved. Germline CDR1 is ENHRY and CDR2 is SYGVKD. This CDR3 is built from 13 residues. V lost 3 bases to trimming and J lost 0 bases, with 4 bases between them. This CDR3 reads CAISDGSTDTQYF. CDR3 coding DNA: TGTGCCATCAGTGACGGGAGCACAGATACGCAGTATTTT.

The gene calls are TRBV7-9 and TRBJ2-7; 7 bases align to TRBD2. Germline loops: CDR1 SEHNR, CDR2 FQNEAQ (reference sequence). This CDR3 is built from 14 residues. J gave up 0 bases and V 6 bases, and 5 bases lay outside the gene matches. CDR3 sequence reads: CASRSSGFSYEQYF. For the CDR3, the DNA is TGTGCCAGCAGATCTAGCGGTTTCTCCTACGAGCAGTACTTC.

This clonotype was seen a handful of times. The chain employs TRBV15 and TRBJ2-7; 9 bases are a match to TRBD1. The CDR3 is 15 residues long. The junction had 5 bases not matched to a gene; V was cut back by 0 bases and J by 5 bases. The V gene's germline CDR1 is LNHNV and CDR2 YYDKDF (reference sequence). The CDR3 DNA follows: TGTGCCACCAGCAGAGACCGGACAGGGGCAGACGAGCAGTACTTC. This sequence encodes CATSRDRTGADEQYF.

This clonotype was found a few times. This chain joins TRBV5-6 and TRBJ2-1; the match to TRBD2 covers 10 bases. The CDR3 runs 14 residues. V gave up 0 bases and J gave up 9 bases; unmatched junction bases: 3. Germline V lookup: CDR1 SGHDT, CDR2 YYEEEE. CDR3 DNA: TGTGCCAGCAGCTTGGGCCTAGCGGGAGCTGAGCAGTTCTTC. It specifies CASSLGLAGAEQFF. Variable domain in full (rest from reference TRBV5-6 and TRBJ2-1): DAGVTQSPTHLIKTRGQQVTLRCSPKSGHDTVSWYQQALGQGPQFIFQYYEEEERQRGNFPDRFSGHQFPNYSSELNVNALLLGDSALYLCASSLGLAGAEQFFGPGTRLTVL.

J is TRBJ2-1 and V is TRBV10-3; 11 nucleotides match TRBD2. V lost 3 bases, J lost 0 bases, and 1 base stayed unmatched. Germline V gene lookup returns CDR1 ENHRY and CDR2 SYGVKD. The CDR3 loop spans 16 amino acids. The CDR3, as DNA: TGTGCCATCAGTGATAGCGGGAGGGCCTCCTACAATGAGCAGTTCTTC. Its protein is CAISDSGRASYNEQFF.

The V gene is TRBV28, the J gene TRBJ2-3, with a tentative D call TRBD2 (6 bases). The CDR3 is 15 amino acids. V was clipped by 3 bases and J by 6 bases, with 16 bases between them. The germline V gene has CDR1 MDHEN and CDR2 SYDVKM. The CDR3 DNA reads TGTGCCAGCAGTTTGACTAGAAGGTCGCTGGATACGCAGTATTTT. Protein product: CASSLTRRSLDTQYF.

This clonotype has more than one count but fewer than ten. The rearrangement joins TRBV7-9 to TRBJ2-7; the D is unclear. The CDR3 covers 11 residues. V lost 5 bases and J lost 3, with 5 bases in between. Germline-derived CDR1 and CDR2 are SEHNR and FQNEAQ (reference sequence). The CDR3 DNA follows: TGTGCCAGCAGCACCAGCTACGAGCAGTACTTC. Protein product: CASSTSYEQYF.

This clonotype was counted only a few times. The rearrangement links TRBV11-2 to TRBJ2-5, with TRBD1 matching over 9 bases. Germline lookup yields CDR1 SGHAT and CDR2 FQNNGV. The V gene end was trimmed by 4 bases and the J gene end by 4 bases; junction bases not matched to a gene: 1. This CDR3 has 13 amino acids. The CDR3 reads CASSSTGGETQYF. The CDR3 nucleotides read TGTGCCAGCAGCTCGACAGGGGGAGAGACCCAGTACTTC.

The chain couples TRBV6-2 or TRBV6-3 to TRBJ2-7; maybe TRBD1 (5 bases). Trimming removed 5 bases from V and 2 bases from J, with 10 bases in between. The CDR3 contains 13 residues. Germline CDR1 MNHEY, CDR2 SVGEGT. The CDR3 DNA reads as TGTGCCAGCAGTCCGACAGAGACCTACGAGCAGTACTTC. Encoded protein: CASSPTETYEQYF.

Sample share makes this clonotype large. The chain couples TRBV21-1 to TRBJ2-1; TRBD1, the table's D call, lacks a check against the DNA. TRBV21-1 is reported as a pseudogene. CDR3 length equals 14 residues. The CDR3 DNA reads as TGTGCCAGCAGCAAAGGGGGCAGAGGCGATGAGCAGTTCTTC. Encoded protein: CASSKGGRGDEQFF.

This chain uses TRBV7-2 with TRBJ2-2, with 9 bases fitting TRBD2. This CDR3 is built from 14 residues. From germline, CDR1 is SGHTA and CDR2 FQGNSA. The junction had 2 bases not matched to a gene; V was cut back by 4 bases and J by 5 bases. The CDR3 protein is CASSYGLATGELFF. Written as DNA, the CDR3 is TGTGCCAGCAGCTACGGACTAGCGACCGGGGAGCTGTTTTTT.

The V call is TRBV7-9, the J call TRBJ1-1; the D gene is possibly TRBD1 (6 bases). CDR3 length equals 18 residues. Germline V lookup: CDR1 SEHNR, CDR2 FQNEAQ (reference sequence). The CDR3 region has the DNA TGTGCGCAGCCCCCACAAACAGGGTCGTATGCCATGAACACTGAAGCTTTCTTT. As protein: CAQPPQTGSYAMNTEAFF. Variable domain in full (rest from reference TRBV7-9 and TRBJ1-1): DTGVSQNPRHKITKRGQNVTFRCDPISEHNRLYWYRQTLGQGPEFLTYFQNEAQLEKSRLLSDRFSAERPKGSFSTLEIQRTEQGDSAMYLCAQPPQTGSYAMNTEAFFGQGTRLTVV.

V and J are TRBV28 and TRBJ1-2, with D possibly being TRBD1 (5 bases). Trimming removed 4 bases at V and 5 bases at J, with 14 bases between. The CDR3 runs to 14 residues. The germline CDR1 and CDR2 sequences are MDHEN and SYDVKM. In DNA, the CDR3 is TGTGCCAGCAGTTCCGCGGGAGGGGATTATGGCTACACCTTC. It encodes CASSSAGGDYGYTF.

The rearrangement uses TRBV20-1 and TRBJ1-6, with 8 nucleotides matching TRBD1. The V segment lost 0 bases and the J segment 0 bases; nucleotides outside the gene matches: 10. The CDR3 has 19 amino acids. Germline CDR1 reads DFQATT; CDR2 reads SNEGSKA (reference sequence). The chain's CDR3 is CSARDGAGGASSYNSPLHF. DNA for the CDR3: TGCAGTGCTAGAGATGGGGCAGGGGGCGCGAGCTCCTATAATTCACCCCTCCACTTT.

V is TRBV30 and J is TRBJ1-5; D is unclear. The CDR3 consists of 15 residues. V was cut by 6 bases and J by 0 bases, with 15 bases left in between. Germline V CDR1 and CDR2: GTSNPN, SVGIG (reference sequence). CDR3 coding DNA: TGTGCCTGTGGAAGAGGCGGCTATAGCAATCAGCCCCAGCATTTT. As protein: CACGRGGYSNQPQHF.

This clonotype is labeled as medium-sized. The chain recombines TRBV6-1 with TRBJ2-3; 7 bases are a match to TRBD2. Germline lookup yields CDR1 MNHNS and CDR2 SASEGT. With V trimmed by 2 bases and J by 4 bases, 6 bases remained unmatched. The CDR3 length is 15 residues. CDR3 loop: CASSELRGGPDTQYF. The CDR3 DNA sequence: TGTGCCAGCAGTGAATTGAGGGGAGGGCCAGATACGCAGTATTTT.

This clonotype has a handful of counts. This chain joins TRBV15 and TRBJ2-6; D may be TRBD1 or TRBD2 (5 bases each). The germline gives CDR1 LNHNV, CDR2 YYDKDF (reference sequence). The length of the CDR3 is 15 residues. V was clipped by 0 bases and J by 2 bases, with 5 bases between them. The CDR3 nucleotides read TGTGCCACCAGCAGAGAGGGGGCTGGGGCCAACGTCCTGACTTTC. Amino acid sequence: CATSREGAGANVLTF.